This T cell receptor beta chain was obtained from a study of PD-1 blockade in mismatch repair-deficient tumors. All patients were mismatch repair deficient, assessed by either PCR or immunohistochemistry. The CDR3 is made up of 11 amino acids. The V end was cut by 2 bases, the J end by 1 base, with 2 bases between. From germline, CDR1 is DFQATT and CDR2 SNEGSKA (reference sequence). The method was immunoSEQ multiplex PCR; TCRdb's version includes in-frame clones alone and lacks a portion of them. The sample has roughly 48,000 clones, 77% seen once; the top ten hold about 3.5%. This material consisted of PBMCs, taken before pembrolizumab treatment. The receptor was derived from an adult with mismatch repair-deficient cancer. This chain connects TRBV20-1 to TRBJ1-1; D remains unclear. The CDR3 region has the DNA TGCAGTGCTAGACAGAACACTGAAGCTTTCTTT. Amino acids: CSARQNTEAFF.